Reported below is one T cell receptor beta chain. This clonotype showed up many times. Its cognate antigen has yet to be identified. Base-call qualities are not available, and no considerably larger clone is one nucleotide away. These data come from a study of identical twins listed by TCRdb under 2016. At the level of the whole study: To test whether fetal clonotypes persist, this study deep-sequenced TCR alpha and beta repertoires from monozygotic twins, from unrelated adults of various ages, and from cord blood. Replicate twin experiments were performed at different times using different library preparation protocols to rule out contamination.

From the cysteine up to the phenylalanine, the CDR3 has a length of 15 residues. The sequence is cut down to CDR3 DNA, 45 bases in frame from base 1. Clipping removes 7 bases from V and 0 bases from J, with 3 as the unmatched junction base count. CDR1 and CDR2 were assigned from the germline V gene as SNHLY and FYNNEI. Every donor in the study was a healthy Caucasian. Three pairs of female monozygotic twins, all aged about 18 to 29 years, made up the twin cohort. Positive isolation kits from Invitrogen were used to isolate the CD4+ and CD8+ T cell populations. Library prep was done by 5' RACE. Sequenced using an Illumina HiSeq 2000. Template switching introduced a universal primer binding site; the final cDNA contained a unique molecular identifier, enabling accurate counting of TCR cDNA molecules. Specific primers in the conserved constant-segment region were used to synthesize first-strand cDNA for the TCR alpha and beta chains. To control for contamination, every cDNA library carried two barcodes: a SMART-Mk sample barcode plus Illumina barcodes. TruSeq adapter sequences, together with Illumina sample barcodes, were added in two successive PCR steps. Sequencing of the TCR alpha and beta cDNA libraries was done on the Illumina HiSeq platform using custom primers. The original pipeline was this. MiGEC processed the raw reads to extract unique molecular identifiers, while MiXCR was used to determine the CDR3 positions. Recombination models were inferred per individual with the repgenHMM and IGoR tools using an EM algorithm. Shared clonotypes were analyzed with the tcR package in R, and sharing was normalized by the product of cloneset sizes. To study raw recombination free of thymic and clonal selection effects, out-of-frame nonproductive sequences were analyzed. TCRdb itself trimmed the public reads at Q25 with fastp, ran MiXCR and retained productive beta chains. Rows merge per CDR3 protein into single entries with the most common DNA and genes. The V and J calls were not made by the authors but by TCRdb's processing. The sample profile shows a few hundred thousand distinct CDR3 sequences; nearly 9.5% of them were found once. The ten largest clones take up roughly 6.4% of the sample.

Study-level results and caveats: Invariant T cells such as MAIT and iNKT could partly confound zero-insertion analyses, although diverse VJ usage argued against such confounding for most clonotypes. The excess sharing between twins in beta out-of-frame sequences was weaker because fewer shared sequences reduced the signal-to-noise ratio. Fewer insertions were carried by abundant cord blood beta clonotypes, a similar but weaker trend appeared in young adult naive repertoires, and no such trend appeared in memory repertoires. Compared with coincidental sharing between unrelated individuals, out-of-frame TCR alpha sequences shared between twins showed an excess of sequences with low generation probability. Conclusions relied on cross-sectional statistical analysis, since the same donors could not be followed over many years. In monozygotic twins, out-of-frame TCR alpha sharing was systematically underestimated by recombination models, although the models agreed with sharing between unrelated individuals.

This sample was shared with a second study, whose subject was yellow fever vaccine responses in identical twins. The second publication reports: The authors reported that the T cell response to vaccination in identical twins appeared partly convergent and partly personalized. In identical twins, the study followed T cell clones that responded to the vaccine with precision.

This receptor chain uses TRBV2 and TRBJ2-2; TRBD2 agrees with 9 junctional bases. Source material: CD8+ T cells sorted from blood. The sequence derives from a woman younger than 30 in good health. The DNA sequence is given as TGTGCCAGCAATCTAGCGGGGTCGAACACCGGGGAGCTGTTTTTT. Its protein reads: CASNLAGSNTGELFF.